This T cell receptor beta chain comes out of a study of siplizumab effects on memory and regulatory T cells. This table comes from immunoSEQ multiplex PCR, and its TCRdb copy is limited to in-frame clones, with some not included. The top ten hold around 0.03% of the sample, which has about 91,000 clones, approximately 97% seen once. The sample was naive CD4+ T cells sorted from blood. The sequence came from a human donor in good health.

This CDR3 is CASTRDRAPLAKNIQYF. The CDR3, as DNA: TGTGCCAGCACCCGGGACAGGGCTCCTTTAGCCAAAAACATTCAGTACTTC. V is TRBV7-8 and J is TRBJ2-4; 9 nucleotides align to TRBD1. Germline CDR1 and CDR2: SGHVS and FQNEAQ. Trimming removed 7 bases from V and 0 bases from J; junction bases left unmatched: 10. This CDR3 has 17 residues.